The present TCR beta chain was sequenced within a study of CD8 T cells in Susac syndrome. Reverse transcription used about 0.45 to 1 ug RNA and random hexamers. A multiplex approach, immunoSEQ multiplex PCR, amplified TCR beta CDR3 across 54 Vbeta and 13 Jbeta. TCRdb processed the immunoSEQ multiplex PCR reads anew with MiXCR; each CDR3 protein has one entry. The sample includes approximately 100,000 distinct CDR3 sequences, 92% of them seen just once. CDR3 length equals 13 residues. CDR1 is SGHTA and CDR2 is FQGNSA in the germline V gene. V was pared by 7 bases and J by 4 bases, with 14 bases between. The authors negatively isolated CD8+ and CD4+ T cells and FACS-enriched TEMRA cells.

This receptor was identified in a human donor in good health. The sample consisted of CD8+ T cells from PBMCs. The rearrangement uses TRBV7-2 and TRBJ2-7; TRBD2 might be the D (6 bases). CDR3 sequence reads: CASNSGGVYEQYF. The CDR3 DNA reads TGTGCCAGCAATTCCGGCGGGGTATACGAGCAGTACTTC.